These T cell receptor beta chains were read from a single sample in a study of T cells in Graves' hyperthyroidism and ophthalmopathy. TCRdb re-analysed the multiplex PCR reads in MiXCR, keeping a single row per CDR3 protein. The data show around 300,000 distinct CDR3 sequences, roughly 13% seen once. Sequencing used blood. The origin of the receptors is a woman aged 40 to 50 with Graves' ophthalmopathy. Both conserved end residues are part of each CDR3. The order of the fields is V gene, D gene, clone size, J gene, CDR3 DNA, CDR3 protein. D genes are given only for firm matches. Size tells how often a clone was seen (once, few, many) or the class of an expanded clone, and some rows leave it out.

>TRBV27|.|.|TRBJ2-3
TGTGCCAGCAGAGGACTCGGGCTGAATACGCAGTATTTT
CASRGLGLNTQYF
>TRBV24-1|.|.|TRBJ2-5
TGTGCCACCAGTTTGGGGTCTGGCGGCCAAGAGACCCAGTACTTC
CATSLGSGGQETQYF
>TRBV20-1|TRBD1|many|TRBJ2-2
TGCAGTGCTAGACGAGACAGGGTAAACGGGGAGCTGTTTTTT
CSARRDRVNGELFF
>TRBV6-1|.|.|TRBJ2-3
TGTGCCAGCGGCTCCTCGGGACTCCTCAGCACAGATACGCAGTATTTT
CASGSSGLLSTDTQYF
>TRBV12-3/TRBV12-4|.|many|TRBJ2-3
TGTGCCAGCAGTTTATTCGGCCAGTCCACAGATACGCAGTATTTT
CASSLFGQSTDTQYF
>TRBV30|.|few|TRBJ2-3
TGTGCCTGGACCCTAGCTGGGCGGATCAGGGCAGGTACGCAGTATTTT
CAWTLAGRIRAGTQYF
>TRBV20-1|.|many|TRBJ2-1
TGCAGTGCTCCAGGGGTAGCGCGGGGTTACAATGAGCAGTTCTTC
CSAPGVARGYNEQFF
>TRBV20-1|.|many|TRBJ2-5
TGCAGTGCTAGAGGGCCTCAAGAGACCCAGTACTTC
CSARGPQETQYF
>TRBV7-9|.|many|TRBJ2-3
TGTGCCAGCAGCTTACTGGGACGTCAAACAGATACGCAGTATTTT
CASSLLGRQTDTQYF
>TRBV28|TRBD2|many|TRBJ2-3
TGTGCCAGCTCAACAGGACTAGCGGGAGATGGCACGCAGTATTTT
CASSTGLAGDGTQYF
>TRBV29-1|.|many|TRBJ2-2
TGCAGCGTTGAGGGCATGCGTTCCACCGGGGAGCTGTTTTTT
CSVEGMRSTGELFF
>TRBV6-1|.|many|TRBJ1-5
TGTGCCAGCAGTTTTTCACCCCGAACAGTTACTAAGCAGCCCCAGCATTTT
CASSFSPRTVTKQPQHF
>TRBV5-8|TRBD1|many|TRBJ1-5
TGTGCCAGCAGCCCCGGACAGGGTGATCAGCCCCAGCATTTT
CASSPGQGDQPQHF
>TRBV7-8|TRBD2|few|TRBJ2-7
TGTGCCAGCAGCTTAGTTGCTAGCGGGGATTACGAGCAGTACTTC
CASSLVASGDYEQYF
>TRBV20-1|.|many|TRBJ1-2
TGCAGTGCTACCGACAGTGGGTATGGCTACACCTTC
CSATDSGYGYTF
>TRBV6-1|.|many|TRBJ2-7
TGTGCCAGCGGCCCTACGCGGGACGAGCAGTACTTC
CASGPTRDEQYF
>TRBV28|.|.|TRBJ2-1
TGTGCCAGCAGCCAATCCCGGACACCCTACAATGAGCAGTTCTTC
CASSQSRTPYNEQFF
>TRBV7-2|.|few|TRBJ2-6
TGTGCCAGCAGCAAGACTCAGGTACTCTCTGGGGCCAACGTCCTGACTTTC
CASSKTQVLSGANVLTF
>TRBV7-3|.|many|TRBJ1-4
TGTGCCAGCAGCTTTCATTGGGCCGCAACTAATGAAAAACTGTTTTTT
CASSFHWAATNEKLFF
>TRBV20-1|.|many|TRBJ2-7
TGCAGTGCCCGCTGGGGTTACGAGCAGTACTTC
CSARWGYEQYF
>TRBV18|.|few|TRBJ1-2
TGTGCCAGCTCACCACTGTCGGGCATACGTAACTATGGCTACACCTTC
CASSPLSGIRNYGYTF
>TRBV25-1|TRBD2|many|TRBJ2-1
TGTGCCAGCAGTGATGGCGGGAGGGCCCTCCACAATGAGCAGTTCTTC
CASSDGGRALHNEQFF
>TRBV5-4|.|many|TRBJ1-1
TGTGCCAGCAGCCCCGTGGGGGCAGAGGACACTGAAGCTTTCTTT
CASSPVGAEDTEAFF
>TRBV28|TRBD1|many|TRBJ2-1
TGTGCCAGCAGTTTAGACAGGGTGGTGAATGAGCAGTTCTTC
CASSLDRVVNEQFF
>TRBV7-8|.|.|TRBJ1-6
TGTGCCAGCAGCCCCTCCGACAGCACACATTCACCCCTCCACTTT
CASSPSDSTHSPLHF
>TRBV20-1|TRBD1|.|TRBJ1-2
TGCAGTGCTAGAGCCTGGACAGGGGATGATGGCTACACCTTC
CSARAWTGDDGYTF
>TRBV6-1|TRBD2|few|TRBJ2-1
TGTGCCAGCAGTACTAGGACTAGCCTAAATAGCGTTGAGCAGTTCTTC
CASSTRTSLNSVEQFF
>TRBV5-1|.|many|TRBJ1-2
TGCGCCAGCAGCTTGAATATTCAGTTTGGCTACACCTTC
CASSLNIQFGYTF
>TRBV5-1|.|many|TRBJ2-1
TGCGCCAGCAGCTTGTATAGGCAGGGACGCTCCTACAATGAGCAGTTCTTC
CASSLYRQGRSYNEQFF
>TRBV6-1|.|.|TRBJ1-6
TGTGCCAGCAGAAAAGAGGGGATTTCACCCCTCCACTTT
CASRKEGISPLHF
>TRBV24-1|.|many|TRBJ2-1
TGTGCCACCAGTGAGTCTGGAGGTTCCTACAATGAGCAGTTCTTC
CATSESGGSYNEQFF